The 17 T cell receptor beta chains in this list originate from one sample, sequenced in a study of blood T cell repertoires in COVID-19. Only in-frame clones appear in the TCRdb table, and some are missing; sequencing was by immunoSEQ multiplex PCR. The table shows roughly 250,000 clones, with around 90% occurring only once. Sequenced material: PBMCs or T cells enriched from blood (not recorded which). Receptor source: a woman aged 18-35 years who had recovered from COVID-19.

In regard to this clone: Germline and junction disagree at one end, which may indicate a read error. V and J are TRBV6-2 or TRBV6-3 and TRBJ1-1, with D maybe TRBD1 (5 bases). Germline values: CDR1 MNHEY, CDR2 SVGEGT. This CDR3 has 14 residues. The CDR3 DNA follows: TGTGCCAGCAGCACAGGAGAGGCAAACAATGAAGCTTTCTTT. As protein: CASSTGEANNEAFF.

Here the CDR3 DNA reads TGTGCAGCAGAGGCTCCAGGAAACACCATATATTTT. This gives the protein CAAEAPGNTIYF. The rearrangement joins TRBV6-5 to TRBJ1-3; D is undetermined. The CDR3 runs to 12 residues. The germline V gene has CDR1 MNHEY and CDR2 SVGAGI.

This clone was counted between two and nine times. CDR3 DNA sequence: TGTGCCAGCAGCTCGGGACAGAGCAATCAGCCCCAGCATTTT. This gives the protein CASSSGQSNQPQHF. This chain joins TRBV28 and TRBJ1-5; 7 nucleotides line up with TRBD1. Losses at the gene ends were 6 bases for V and 1 base for J; bases not matched to a gene: 3. Germline values: CDR1 MDHEN, CDR2 SYDVKM. CDR3 size: 14 residues. The variable domain in full, with the rest retrieved from reference TRBV28 and TRBJ1-5, is DVKVTQSSRYLVKRTGEKVFLECVQDMDHENMFWYRQDPGLGLRLIYFSYDVKMKEKGDIPEGYSVSREKKERFSLILESASTNQTSMYLCASSSGQSNQPQHFGDGTRLSIL.

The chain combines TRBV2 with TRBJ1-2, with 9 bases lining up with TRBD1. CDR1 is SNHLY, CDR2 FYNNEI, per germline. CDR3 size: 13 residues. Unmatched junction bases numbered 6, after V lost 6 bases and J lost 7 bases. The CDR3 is CASRVDRGSGYTF. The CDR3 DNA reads TGTGCCAGCAGGGTGGACAGGGGCTCTGGCTACACCTTC.

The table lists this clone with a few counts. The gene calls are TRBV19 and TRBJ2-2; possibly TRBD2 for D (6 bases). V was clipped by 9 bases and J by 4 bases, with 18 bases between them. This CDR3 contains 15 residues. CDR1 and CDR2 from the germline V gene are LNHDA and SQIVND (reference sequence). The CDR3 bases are TGTGCCAGCACCAAACCGGGACTTCTCACCGGGGAGCTGTTTTTT. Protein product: CASTKPGLLTGELFF.

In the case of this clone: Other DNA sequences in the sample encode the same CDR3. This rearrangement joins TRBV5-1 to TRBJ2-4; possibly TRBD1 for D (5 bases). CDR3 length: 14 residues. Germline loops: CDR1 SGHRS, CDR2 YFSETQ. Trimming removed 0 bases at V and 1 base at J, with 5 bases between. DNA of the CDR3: TGCGCCAGCAGCTTGGACAGGGCCAAAAACATTCAGTACTTC. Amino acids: CASSLDRAKNIQYF.

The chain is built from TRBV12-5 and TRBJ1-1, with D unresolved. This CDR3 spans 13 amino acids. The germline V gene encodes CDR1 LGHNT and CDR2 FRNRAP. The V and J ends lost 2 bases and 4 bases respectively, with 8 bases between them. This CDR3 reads CASGLPPGTEAFF. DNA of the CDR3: TGTGCTAGTGGTTTGCCCCCCGGCACTGAAGCTTTCTTT.

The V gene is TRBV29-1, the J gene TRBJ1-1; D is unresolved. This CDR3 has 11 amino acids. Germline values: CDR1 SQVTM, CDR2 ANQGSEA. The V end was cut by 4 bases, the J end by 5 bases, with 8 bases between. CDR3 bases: TGCAGCGTTGCGCGAGGGACTGAAGCTTTCTTT. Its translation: CSVARGTEAFF.

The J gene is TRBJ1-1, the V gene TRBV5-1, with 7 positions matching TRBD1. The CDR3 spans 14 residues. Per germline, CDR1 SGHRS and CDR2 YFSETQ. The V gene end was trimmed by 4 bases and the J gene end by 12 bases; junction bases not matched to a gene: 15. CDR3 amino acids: CASSHTGTAQESFF. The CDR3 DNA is TGCGCCAGCAGCCACACCGGGACAGCGCAGGAATCTTTCTTT.

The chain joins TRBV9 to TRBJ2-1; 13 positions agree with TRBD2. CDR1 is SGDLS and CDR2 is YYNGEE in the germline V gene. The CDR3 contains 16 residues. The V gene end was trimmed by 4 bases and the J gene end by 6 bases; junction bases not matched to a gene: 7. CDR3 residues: CASSSPGTSGTNEQFF. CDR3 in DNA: TGTGCCAGCAGCTCACCCGGGACTAGCGGGACCAATGAGCAGTTCTTC.

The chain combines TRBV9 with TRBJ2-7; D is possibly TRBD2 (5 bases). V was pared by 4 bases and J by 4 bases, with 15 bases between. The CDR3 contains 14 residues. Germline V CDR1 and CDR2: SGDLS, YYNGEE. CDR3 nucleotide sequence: TGTGCCAGCAGCCTGGGAGACCCCCCATACGAGCAGTACTTC. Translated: CASSLGDPPYEQYF.

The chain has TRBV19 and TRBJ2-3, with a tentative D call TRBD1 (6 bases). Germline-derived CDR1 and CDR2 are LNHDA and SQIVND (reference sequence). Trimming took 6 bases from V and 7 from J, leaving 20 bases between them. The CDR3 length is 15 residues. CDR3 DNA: TGTGCCAGTAGGACGGCAGGGGCAAGCACCAATACGCAGTATTTT. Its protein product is CASRTAGASTNTQYF.

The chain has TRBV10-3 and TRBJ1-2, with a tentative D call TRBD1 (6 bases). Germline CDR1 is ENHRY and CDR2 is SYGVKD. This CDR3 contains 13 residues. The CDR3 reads CGTRGAGAYGYTF. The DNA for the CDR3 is TGTGGGACCCGGGGGGCAGGGGCCTATGGCTACACCTTC.

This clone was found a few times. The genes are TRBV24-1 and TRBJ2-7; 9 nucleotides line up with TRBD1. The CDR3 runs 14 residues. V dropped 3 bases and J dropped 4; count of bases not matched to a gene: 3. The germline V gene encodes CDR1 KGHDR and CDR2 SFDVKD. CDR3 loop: CATSDPGQGYEQYF. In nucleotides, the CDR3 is TGTGCCACCAGTGATCCAGGACAGGGGTACGAGCAGTACTTC.

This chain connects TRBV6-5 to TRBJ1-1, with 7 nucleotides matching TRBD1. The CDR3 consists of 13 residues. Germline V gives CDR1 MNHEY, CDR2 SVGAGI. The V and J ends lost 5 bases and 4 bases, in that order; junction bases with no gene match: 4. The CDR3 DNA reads TGTGCCAGCAGTAAACAGGGGTTCACTGAAGCTTTCTTT. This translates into CASSKQGFTEAFF.

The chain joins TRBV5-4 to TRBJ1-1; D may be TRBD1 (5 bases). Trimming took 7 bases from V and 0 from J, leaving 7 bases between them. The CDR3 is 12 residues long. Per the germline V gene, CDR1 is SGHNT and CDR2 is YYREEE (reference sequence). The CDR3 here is CASRDLNTEAFF. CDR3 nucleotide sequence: TGTGCCAGCCGGGACTTGAACACTGAAGCTTTCTTT.

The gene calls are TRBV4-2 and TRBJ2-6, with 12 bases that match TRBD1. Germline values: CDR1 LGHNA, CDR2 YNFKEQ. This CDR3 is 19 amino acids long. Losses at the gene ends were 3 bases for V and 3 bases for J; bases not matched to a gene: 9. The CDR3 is CASSQAGDRGPVGANVLTF. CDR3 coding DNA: TGTGCCAGCAGCCAGGCGGGGGACAGGGGGCCAGTTGGGGCCAACGTCCTGACTTTC.